The present TCR beta chain was sequenced within a study of T-cell memory formation after mild COVID-19. Study background: Largely donor-specific TCR clusters were found. Study-wide results and limits: A subset of responding clones appeared in pre-infection memory, suggesting cross-reactive memory joined. CD4+ bias marked clones expanding day 15 to 37, unlike balanced contracting clones.

V shed 4 bases, J shed 11 bases, and the junction held 29 bases outside the gene matches. The CDR3 loop spans 20 amino acids. The V gene's germline CDR1 is MGHRA and CDR2 YSYEKL. On this clonotype itself: Its antigen is currently unknown.

After 5'RACE with constant-segment primers, TCR alpha and TCR beta cDNA libraries carrying sample barcodes and UMIs were obtained. A single record per CDR3 protein comes from TCRdb applying MiXCR to the 5' RACE reads. The data hold 400,000 to 500,000 distinct CDR3 sequences, with approximately 24% observed a single time. J is TRBJ2-1 and V is TRBV4-1, with 7 bases lining up with TRBD1. The specimen was PBMCs or a T cell subset sorted from them (not recorded which). The TCR was taken from an adult woman who had mild COVID-19 (a few samples of this study predate the infection). Cell type and time point are not known. Written as DNA, the CDR3 is TGCGCCAGCAGCCCGATACCCCTTCATTACAGGGGTGGACCTCGCTTACAGCAGTTCTTC. This encodes CASSPIPLHYRGGPRLQQFF.